These T cell receptor beta chains were read from a single sample in a study of cytotoxic CD8 clonotypes in ibrutinib-treated CLL. Sequencing was performed with immunoSEQ multiplex PCR; in TCRdb, only in-frame clones are kept and a portion is missing. The table has over 100,000 clones, approximately 85% seen once. The sample was PBMCs, taken after 24 months of ibrutinib treatment. These receptors originate from a human donor with chronic lymphocytic leukemia. CDR3s include the opening cysteine and the closing phenylalanine or tryptophan. D genes are given only for firm matches. Rows may omit the clone size; those that give it use once, few, many or a size class.

TRBV10-2	-	-	TRBJ1-4	CASSEGASGREKLFF	TGCGCCAGCAGTGAGGGGGCATCGGGACGTGAAAAACTGTTTTTT
TRBV6-5	-	-	TRBJ2-1	CASSYSYQSSYNEQFF	TGTGCCAGCAGTTACTCGTATCAGAGCTCCTACAATGAGCAGTTCTTC
TRBV5-8	-	TRBD2	TRBJ2-7	CASSLDPGGSSYEQYF	TGTGCCAGCAGCTTGGACCCTGGCGGGAGCTCCTACGAGCAGTACTTC
TRBV28	-	TRBD1	TRBJ1-5	CATIGGTVSNQPQHF	TGTGCCACAATAGGGGGGACAGTCAGCAATCAGCCCCAGCATTTT
TRBV27	-	-	TRBJ1-1	CASSLSFGSGARNTEAFF	TGTGCCAGCAGTTTATCTTTTGGGTCAGGGGCGCGGAACACTGAAGCTTTCTTT
TRBV2	-	TRBD1	TRBJ1-2	CASSDDSGTGIFGYTF	TGTGCCAGCAGTGACGACTCCGGGACAGGGATTTTCGGCTACACCTTC
TRBV10-3	once	TRBD1	TRBJ2-1	CAISPGQGDNEQFF	TGTGCCATCAGCCCGGGACAGGGGGACAATGAGCAGTTCTTC
TRBV7-2	-	-	TRBJ2-1	CASRSRGPYNEQFF	TGTGCCAGCCGATCCCGGGGCCCTTACAATGAGCAGTTCTTC
TRBV7-2	-	TRBD1	TRBJ1-5	CASSSGTGLNQPQHF	TGTGCCAGCAGCTCTGGGACAGGCCTTAATCAGCCCCAGCATTTT
TRBV6-5	-	TRBD2	TRBJ2-7	CASSYGGGRSYEQYF	TGTGCCAGCAGTTACGGGGGCGGGAGGTCATACGAGCAGTACTTC
TRBV28	-	-	TRBJ1-1	CASKSGQKNTEAFF	TGTGCCAGCAAGAGCGGACAGAAGAACACTGAAGCTTTCTTT
TRBV11-2	once	TRBD2	TRBJ2-7	CASSPGLAGAYEQYF	TGTGCCAGCAGCCCGGGACTAGCGGGGGCCTACGAGCAGTACTTC
TRBV7-2	-	TRBD2	TRBJ2-7	CASSLFLTSGRSEQYF	TGTGCCAGCAGCTTGTTCCTGACTAGCGGGAGGAGCGAGCAGTACTTC
TRBV7-3	-	TRBD1	TRBJ1-1	CASSPTGGGEAFF	TGTGCCAGCAGCCCCACAGGGGGGGGCGAAGCTTTCTTT
TRBV7-2	once	-	TRBJ2-7	CASSPGALGEQYF	TGTGCCAGCAGCCCCGGGGCCCTGGGCGAGCAGTACTTC
TRBV18	-	-	TRBJ2-5	CASSQYQETQYF	TGTGCCAGCTCTCAGTACCAAGAGACCCAGTACTTC
TRBV6-1	-	-	TRBJ1-1	CASKETLNTEAFF	TGTGCCAGCAAAGAGACATTGAACACTGAAGCTTTCTTT
TRBV4-1	once	-	TRBJ1-1	CATAPRGSSPTNTEAFF	TGCGCCACAGCCCCCAGGGGATCCTCCCCCACGAACACTGAAGCTTTCTTT
TRBV10-3	-	TRBD1	TRBJ2-7	CAIRGDSLGNEQYF	TGTGCCATCAGGGGGGACAGCTTGGGAAACGAGCAGTACTTC
TRBV5-4	-	TRBD2	TRBJ2-7	CASSLELAGNEQYF	TGTGCCAGCAGCTTGGAACTAGCGGGGAACGAGCAGTACTTC
TRBV9	-	-	TRBJ2-5	CASSPRPTQGARETQYF	TGTGCCAGCAGCCCCCGTCCCACACAAGGGGCACGAGAGACCCAGTACTTC
TRBV6-5	-	-	TRBJ1-2	CASSYENYGYTF	TGTGCCAGCAGTTATGAAAACTATGGCTACACCTTC
TRBV9	-	TRBD2	TRBJ2-7	CASSPRTSGYEQYF	TGTGCCAGCAGCCCCCGGACTAGCGGCTACGAGCAGTACTTC
TRBV5-4	-	TRBD1	TRBJ2-1	CASSRRDREFGEQFF	TGTGCCAGCAGCCGCCGGGACAGGGAGTTTGGTGAGCAGTTCTTC
TRBV2	-	-	TRBJ2-3	CASIWGSSTDTQYF	TGTGCCAGCATCTGGGGGTCGAGCACAGATACGCAGTATTTT
TRBV5-6	-	-	TRBJ2-3	CASSEEGAGPDTQYF	TGTGCCAGCAGCGAGGAGGGAGCGGGTCCAGATACGCAGTATTTT
TRBV28	-	-	TRBJ1-3	CASNSPGPSRRNTIYF	TGTGCCAGCAATAGCCCGGGACCCAGTAGGAGAAACACCATATATTTT
TRBV28	-	TRBD1	TRBJ1-6	CASSGTGTGNSPLHF	TGTGCCAGCAGTGGTACCGGGACAGGGAATTCACCCCTCCACTTT
TRBV7-2	-	-	TRBJ1-5	CASVKGTASNQPQHF	TGTGCCAGCGTCAAGGGGACGGCTAGCAATCAGCCCCAGCATTTT
TRBV4-2	-	-	TRBJ1-1	CASSVYGKDTEAFF	TGTGCCAGCAGTGTATATGGGAAGGACACTGAAGCTTTCTTT
TRBV5-1	-	-	TRBJ1-1	CASSMDVMNTEAFF	TGCGCCAGCAGCATGGACGTAATGAACACTGAAGCTTTCTTT
TRBV7-9	-	-	TRBJ2-7	CASSGTEQYF	TGTGCCAGCAGCGGTACCGAGCAGTACTTC
TRBV30	-	-	TRBJ2-2	CAWSPWGEELFF	TGTGCCTGGAGTCCATGGGGTGAGGAGCTGTTTTTT
TRBV10-3	-	TRBD2	TRBJ2-5	CAIRETSGGSETQYF	TGTGCCATCAGGGAGACTAGCGGGGGATCAGAGACCCAGTACTTC
TRBV7-3	-	-	TRBJ2-3	CASSSRGGDTDTQYF	TGTGCCAGCAGCTCGCGAGGGGGGGACACAGATACGCAGTATTTT
TRBV7-3	few	TRBD1	TRBJ2-5	CASSRTGTNQETQYF	TGTGCCAGCAGCAGGACAGGGACCAACCAAGAGACCCAGTACTTC
TRBV11-1	-	TRBD2	TRBJ2-7	CASSSGLAGRKQYF	TGTGCCAGCAGCTCGGGACTAGCGGGGCGTAAGCAGTACTTC
TRBV28	-	-	TRBJ2-2	CASTNPTGYTGELFF	TGTGCCAGCACCAACCCCACAGGTTACACCGGGGAGCTGTTTTTT
TRBV28	-	TRBD1	TRBJ2-7	CASKDRDTNEYF	TGTGCCAGCAAGGACAGGGATACTAATGAGTACTTC